This T cell receptor beta chain originates from a study of CD8+CD57+ T cells in acquired aplastic anemia. Germline CDR1 is DFQATT and CDR2 is SNEGSKA (reference sequence). The CDR3 runs 15 residues. Regarding the study as a whole: Overlap between patients and controls comprised some 31 CD8+ CDR3 sequences.

The sequenced patients had an expansion of CD8+CD57+ cells seen by flow cytometry. No patient had been given any therapy when blood was sampled. CDR3 and TCR beta VDJ profiling relied on genomic DNA as the template. TCRdb passed the reads through MiXCR, listing each CDR3 protein once. This sample has approximately 300,000 distinct CDR3 sequences, with 56% found just once. Concerning this clonotype: Its specificity is unknown. At one boundary the junction diverges from the germline segment, which might be a read error.

The J gene is TRBJ1-1, the V gene TRBV20-1; possibly TRBD1 for D (6 bases). This TCR derives from a human donor with aplastic anemia. The sequencing sample was made of sorted CD4+, CD8+, or CD8+CD57+ T cells (not recorded which) from PBMCs. The CDR3 spells CSARPSGVTNTEAFF. The CDR3, as DNA: TGCAGTGCCCGACCCTCAGGGGTTACCAACACCGAAGCTTTCTTT.